Following are 13 T cell receptor beta chains from one sample sequenced in a study of T-cell reconstitution after alpha-beta-depleted transplantation in children. As it was prepared, the TCRbeta library received unique molecular identifiers. A single record per CDR3 protein comes from TCRdb applying MiXCR to the PCR reads. Of around 700,000 distinct CDR3 sequences detected, around 12% appear once; the ten largest clones hold 0.79%. The source was PBMCs, collected before TCRalphabeta/CD19-depleted stem cell transplant. Receptors were obtained from a girl aged 2-10 years with congenital amegakaryocytic thrombocytopenia, due to receive a stem cell transplant.

Worth noting for this clonotype: A much larger clonotype is one base distant, so this may be a read error. The V and J genes are TRBV5-1 and TRBJ2-3; 7 bases fit TRBD2. The J segment lost 4 bases and the V segment lost 1 base, leaving 12 bases of the junction unmatched. Germline-derived CDR1 and CDR2 are SGHRS and YFSETQ. The CDR3 loop spans 17 amino acids. The CDR3 loop reads CASSLKDRLAAADTQYF. The CDR3 nucleotides are TGCGCCAGCAGCTTGAAGGACCGACTAGCTGCAGCAGATACGCAGTATTTT.

V gene TRBV20-1 combines with J gene TRBJ2-1, with 10 bases identical to TRBD2. CDR3 length: 13 amino acids. J gave up 14 bases and V 6 bases, and 13 bases lay outside the gene matches. The germline gives CDR1 DFQATT, CDR2 SNEGSKA (reference sequence). In DNA, the CDR3 is TGCAGTGCCAGGGGGAGCGGGAGGGATTTGGAGTTCTTC. The encoded protein is CSARGSGRDLEFF.

The chain has TRBV10-3 and TRBJ2-7; D perhaps matches TRBD1 (6 bases). Deletions cut 7 bases from V and 2 bases from J, with 12 bases between. The CDR3 extends over 13 amino acids. In germline, CDR1 is ENHRY, CDR2 SYGVKD. The CDR3 loop is CAINTGPTYEQYF. In nucleotides, the CDR3 is TGTGCCATCAATACAGGGCCCACCTACGAGCAGTACTTC.

This clonotype has at least ten counts. V usage is TRBV6-1 and J usage is TRBJ1-4; no firm D call. CDR1 and CDR2 (germline): MNHNS, SASEGT. This CDR3 region has 13 residues. Trimming stripped 3 bases from V and 8 bases from J, with 10 bases between. The CDR3 sequence: CASSDRVGEKLFF. DNA of the CDR3: TGTGCCAGCAGTGATAGGGTTGGGGAAAAACTGTTTTTT.

The rearrangement joins TRBV7-9 to TRBJ2-2, with TRBD2 matching 7 bases. The CDR3 spans 13 residues. The V gene end was trimmed by 3 bases and the J gene end by 7 bases; junction bases not matched to a gene: 2. Germline assignment: CDR1 SEHNR and CDR2 FQNEAQ (reference sequence). The CDR3 reads CASSFREDGELFF. The CDR3 region has the DNA TGTGCCAGCAGCTTCCGGGAGGACGGGGAGCTGTTTTTT.

The CDR3 DNA sequence: TGTGCCAGCAGTTTGGTTCACCGCTCCTACAATGAGCAGTTCTTC. It codes for CASSLVHRSYNEQFF. The chain carries TRBV12-3 or TRBV12-4 and TRBJ2-1; no definite D call. Trimming removed 3 bases at V and 0 bases at J, with 9 bases between. This CDR3 is 15 amino acids long.

This clonotype was seen repeatedly, ten times or more. This chain connects TRBV10-3 to TRBJ1-1; tentatively, D is TRBD1 (5 bases). V lost 10 bases to trimming and J lost 4 bases, with 16 bases between them. This CDR3 is 13 amino acids long. Per germline, CDR1 ENHRY and CDR2 SYGVKD. CDR3: CATSGGTITEAFF. CDR3 in DNA: TGTGCCACAAGCGGGGGTACGATCACTGAAGCTTTCTTT.

The gene calls are TRBV2 and TRBJ2-3; no definite D call. V was trimmed by 6 bases and J by 2 bases, leaving 6 bases between them. CDR1 and CDR2 (germline): SNHLY, FYNNEI. The CDR3 is 12 residues long. CDR3: CASRADTDTQYF. Here the CDR3 DNA reads TGTGCCAGCAGGGCAGACACAGATACGCAGTATTTT. Drawing the rest from reference TRBV2 and TRBJ2-3, the complete variable domain is EPEVTQTPSHQVTQMGQEVILRCVPISNHLYFYWYRQILGQKVEFLVSFYNNEISEKSEIFDDQFSVERPDGSNFTLKIRSTKLEDSAMYFCASRADTDTQYFGPGTRLTVL.

Comments on this clonotype: The missing conserved phenylalanine or tryptophan at the end of this CDR3 makes a read error likely. CDR3: CASSFATVTYEQYI. The CDR3 DNA reads TGTGCCAGCAGTTTCGCCACGGTCACCTACGAGCAGTACATC. This chain links TRBV28 with TRBJ2-7; D is uncertain. Germline V gene lookup returns CDR1 MDHEN and CDR2 SYDVKM. This CDR3 is built from 14 residues. V was pared by 3 bases and J by 2 bases, with 11 bases between.

This clonotype was seen only a few times. The chain joins TRBV20-1 to TRBJ1-4, with D perhaps matching TRBD1 (5 bases). Germline V gives CDR1 DFQATT, CDR2 SNEGSKA (reference sequence). CDR3 size: 14 residues. The V and J ends lost 6 bases and 8 bases respectively, with 19 bases between them. The DNA of the CDR3 is TGCAGTGCCCAGGTCGGGGGGGACTTAGAAAAACTGTTTTTT. Its translation: CSAQVGGDLEKLFF.

The chain recombines TRBV6-5 with TRBJ2-1; tentative D call: TRBD2 (5 bases). This CDR3 is built from 17 residues. Trimming took 0 bases from V and 6 from J, leaving 18 bases between them. Germline V lookup: CDR1 MNHEY, CDR2 SVGAGI. CDR3 sequence: CASSYSRADQEVNEQFF. In DNA, the CDR3 is TGTGCCAGCAGTTACTCGAGGGCCGACCAAGAGGTCAATGAGCAGTTCTTC.

This clonotype was observed at least ten times. This sequence joins TRBV5-6 and TRBJ2-2; D ambiguous. This CDR3 region has 12 residues. Trimming left V 2 bases short and J 5 bases short, with 4 bases between. The germline gives CDR1 SGHDT, CDR2 YYEEEE. In nucleotides, the CDR3 is TGTGCCAGCAGCTTCTGGACCGGGGAGCTGTTTTTT. Encoded protein: CASSFWTGELFF.

This clonotype was recorded many times. The J gene is TRBJ2-1, the V gene TRBV29-1, with no clear D. This CDR3 contains 11 residues. Trimming shortened V by 7 bases and J by 5 bases, and 9 bases separated the two germline ends. Per the germline V gene, CDR1 is SQVTM and CDR2 is ANQGSEA. CDR3 bases: TGCAGCGGGAGTCTTGACAATGAGCAGTTCTTC. This gives the protein CSGSLDNEQFF.